The next 31 T cell receptor beta chains were all read from a single sample in a study of molecular identifiers for immune sequencing clone quantification (dated by TCRdb to 2016 to 2019). Libraries were prepared through PCR. The listed sequencing device is NextSeq 500. The public reads were run again by TCRdb, first through fastp at Q25 and then through MiXCR, and only productive beta chains were kept. Rows with one shared CDR3 protein collapse into an entry with the most common genes and DNA. The sample yields hundreds of thousands of distinct CDR3 sequences; roughly 27% were counted once. About 0.78% of the sample goes to the ten largest clones. The specimen was naive CD8+ T cells from blood, with Jurkat cell RNA spiked in. The meaning of the sample's cell subset or site label: FACS-sorted CD8+CD4-CCR7+CD45RA+ naive T cells. Every receptor here comes from a human donor in good health. Some libraries in this study had Jurkat cell RNA spiked in.

The table lists this clonotype with many counts. CDR3 DNA: TGTGCCAGCAGCCCACCCCCAGGACAGGGGATTCTAACTCAGTACTTC. This gives the protein CASSPPPGQGILTQYF. This chain connects TRBV3-1 to TRBJ2-4, with TRBD1 matching over 9 bases. The CDR3 covers 16 residues. V was pared by 4 bases and J by 12 bases, with 16 bases of the junction left unmatched. Germline values: CDR1 LGHDT, CDR2 YNNKEL (reference sequence).

Only a few counts were recorded for this clonotype. The chain is built from TRBV21-1 and TRBJ1-5; the table's D call of TRBD1 was not tested on the DNA. TRBV21-1 is annotated as a pseudogene. The CDR3 runs 17 residues. CDR3 sequence (DNA): TGTGCCAGCAGCGCCCCCGACGGGGGACATACCCGTTCGCCCCAGCATTTT. Encoded protein: CASSAPDGGHTRSPQHF.

For this clonotype: This may be a read error, as it is one base from a much larger clone. V gene TRBV7-9 combines with J gene TRBJ2-5; D not resolved. CDR1 SEHNR and CDR2 FQNEAQ come from the germline V gene (reference sequence). CDR3 length: 13 amino acids. CDR3 bases: TGTGCCAACAGCTTAGATCTACAAGAGACCCAGTACTTC. It is translated as CANSLDLQETQYF.

This clonotype was recorded a few times. The gene calls are TRBV30 and TRBJ2-5; no firm D call. The CDR3 consists of 12 residues. V lost 2 bases and J lost 3, with 7 bases in between. Germline V CDR1 and CDR2: GTSNPN, SVGIG (reference sequence). CDR3 sequence: CAWSILKETQYF. CDR3 coding DNA: TGTGCCTGGAGTATCTTAAAAGAGACCCAGTACTTC.

This clonotype has more than one count but fewer than ten. This rearrangement joins TRBV5-5 to TRBJ1-3; 8 bases are shared with TRBD1. Trimming at V came to 3 bases and at J to 0 bases, leaving 2 bases not matched to a gene. Germline values: CDR1 SGHKS, CDR2 YYEKEE (reference sequence). CDR3 size: 15 residues. The CDR3 nucleotides are TGTGCCAGCAGCTACGACAGGGGCTCTGGAAACACCATATATTTT. Its protein product is CASSYDRGSGNTIYF.

In this sample, this clonotype turned up a few times. The chain recombines TRBV20-1 with TRBJ2-7; D is ambiguous. Germline V gene sequence: CDR1 DFQATT, CDR2 SNEGSKA (reference sequence). CDR3 length: 15 residues. V lost 0 bases and J 1 base, leaving 13 bases between the germline ends. DNA of the CDR3: TGCAGTGCTAGAGATCTAGAAATATTATCCTACGAGCAGTACTTC. Protein product: CSARDLEILSYEQYF.

This clonotype was seen a few times. V and J are TRBV30 and TRBJ2-7, with a weak D call TRBD2 (5 bases). The CDR3 consists of 14 residues. The germline gives CDR1 GTSNPN, CDR2 SVGIG (reference sequence). V lost 4 bases and J lost 5, with 18 bases in between. The CDR3 loop is CAWNPGFVSHEQYF. CDR3 DNA sequence: TGTGCCTGGAATCCGGGGTTTGTTAGCCACGAGCAGTACTTC.

As for this clonotype: Given a much more abundant clone one base away, this may be a read error. The V gene is TRBV4-3, the J gene TRBJ1-2, with D tentatively TRBD1 (5 bases). CDR3 length: 15 amino acids. Germline loops: CDR1 LGHNA, CDR2 YSLEER. As DNA, the CDR3 is TGCGCCAGCAGCCAAGATCGAACAGGTGCCTATGACTACACCTTC. It encodes CASSQDRTGAYDYTF.

This clonotype was recorded a few times. The rearrangement links TRBV9 to TRBJ1-1, with D unresolved. Between the trimmed V and J ends, which lost 3 bases and 4 bases, there was a span of 10 bases. This CDR3 contains 13 residues. The germline gives CDR1 SGDLS, CDR2 YYNGEE. CDR3 nucleotide sequence: TGTGCCAGCAGCGGGACCGAACGCACTGAAGCTTTCTTT. This gives the protein CASSGTERTEAFF.

This clonotype was observed many times. The CDR3, as DNA: TGTGCCAGCAGTCGGACCGACAGTGCAACTAATGAAAAACTGTTTTTT. Protein: CASSRTDSATNEKLFF. V and J are TRBV12-3 or TRBV12-4 and TRBJ1-4; D perhaps matches TRBD1 (5 bases). This CDR3 is built from 16 residues. V dropped 5 bases and J dropped 0 bases, with 13 bases sitting between them.

In this sample, this clonotype turned up a few times. The gene calls are TRBV30 and TRBJ2-3; possibly TRBD1 for D (5 bases). The V end was cut by 3 bases, the J end by 4 bases, with 23 bases between. CDR1 and CDR2 (germline): GTSNPN, SVGIG (reference sequence). The CDR3 has 17 amino acids. CDR3 in DNA: TGTGCCTGGAGCGTAACCGCAGACAGCCCCCCGCCAGATACGCAGTATTTT. It is translated as CAWSVTADSPPPDTQYF. Variable domain in full (rest from reference TRBV30 and TRBJ2-3): SQTIHQWPATLVQPVGSPLSLECTVEGTSNPNLYWYRQAAGRGLQLLFYSVGIGQISSEVPQNLSASRPQDRQFILSSKKLLLSDSGFYLCAWSVTADSPPPDTQYFGPGTRLTVL.

This clonotype was observed at least ten times. The CDR3 bases are TGTGCCTGGAGCCAGGAGAACCAAGAGACCCAGTACTTC. It yields the protein CAWSQENQETQYF. V is TRBV30 and J is TRBJ2-5; the D is unclear. This CDR3 is built from 13 residues. Germline V gives CDR1 GTSNPN, CDR2 SVGIG (reference sequence). The V gene lost 3 bases and the J gene lost 0 bases, with 8 bases spanning the gap. Looking up the rest from reference TRBV30 and TRBJ2-5 gives the full variable domain: SQTIHQWPATLVQPVGSPLSLECTVEGTSNPNLYWYRQAAGRGLQLLFYSVGIGQISSEVPQNLSASRPQDRQFILSSKKLLLSDSGFYLCAWSQENQETQYFGPGTRLLVL.

Concerning this clonotype: A read error may explain this, as a much larger clone is one base away. The chain recombines TRBV30 with TRBJ1-1; a possible D gene is TRBD1 (6 bases). From germline, CDR1 is GTSNPN and CDR2 SVGIG (reference sequence). The V end lost 4 bases, the J end lost 9 bases, and 9 bases lay between the germline ends. The CDR3 has 10 amino acids. The CDR3 region is CAWIQGKAFF. The CDR3 region has the DNA TGTGCCTGGATACAGGGTAAAGCTTTCTTT.

This clonotype appeared many times. This CDR3 is CASSDVPGTSTDTQYF. The DNA for the CDR3 is TGTGCCAGCAGTGATGTCCCGGGTACTAGCACAGATACGCAGTATTTT. The chain recombines TRBV25-1 with TRBJ2-3; no clear D. The CDR3 loop spans 16 amino acids. Germline CDR1 reads MGHDK; CDR2 reads SYGVNS. V gave up 3 bases and J gave up 0 bases, with 13 bases separating them.

The rearrangement uses TRBV9 and TRBJ2-5; perhaps TRBD1 as D (5 bases). Looked up from germline, CDR1 is SGDLS and CDR2 is YYNGEE. The CDR3 runs 14 residues. V lost 2 bases and J lost 5, with 13 bases in between. The CDR3 bases are TGTGCCAGCAGCGTCCGCCAGGGCCTGGAGACCCAGTACTTC. Encoded protein: CASSVRQGLETQYF.

V and J are TRBV5-1 and TRBJ2-1; 9 bases line up with TRBD1. The CDR3 is 14 amino acids. Per the germline V gene, CDR1 is SGHRS and CDR2 is YFSETQ. V shed 4 bases and J 8 bases; nucleotides not matched to a gene: 7. The DNA of the CDR3 is TGCGCCAGCAGCATACCTACAGGGGGCGATGAGCAGTTCTTC. Translating gives CASSIPTGGDEQFF.

This clonotype was detected ten times or more. The chain carries TRBV7-6 and TRBJ1-6; unclear D gene. Trimming took off 2 bases at V and 0 bases at J, with 8 bases between the two ends. The CDR3 runs to 16 residues. In germline, CDR1 is SGHVS, CDR2 FNYEAQ. The CDR3 sequence: CASSLTTLSYNSPLHF. The CDR3 DNA sequence: TGTGCCAGCAGCTTAACCACTCTCTCCTATAATTCACCCCTCCACTTT.

This clonotype was observed many times. V usage is TRBV7-2 and J usage is TRBJ2-3; D possibly corresponds to TRBD2 (6 bases). Trimming took off 5 bases at V and 8 bases at J, with 11 bases between the two ends. Looked up from germline, CDR1 is SGHTA and CDR2 is FQGNSA. The CDR3 has 12 residues. In nucleotides, the CDR3 is TGTGCCAGCAGCCCGGGACTCACTACGCAGTATTTT. Protein sequence: CASSPGLTTQYF.

The chain uses TRBV9 and TRBJ2-3; D call uncertain. V was pared by 1 base and J by 4 bases, with 10 bases between. Germline V lookup: CDR1 SGDLS, CDR2 YYNGEE. This CDR3 is built from 14 residues. In nucleotides, the CDR3 is TGTGCCAGCAGCGTATTCGGAAAGGCAGATACGCAGTATTTT. It encodes CASSVFGKADTQYF. Supplemented by reference TRBV9 and TRBJ2-3, the full variable domain reads DSGVTQTPKHLITATGQRVTLRCSPRSGDLSVYWYQQSLDQGLQFLIQYYNGEERAKGNILERFSAQQFPDLHSELNLSSLELGDSALYFCASSVFGKADTQYFGPGTRLTVL.

This clonotype was observed many times. The chain is built from TRBV12-3 or TRBV12-4 and TRBJ1-5; D ambiguous. The V end was cut by 6 bases, the J end by 1 base, with 7 bases between. This CDR3 is 13 amino acids long. CDR3 residues: CASSPVSNQPQHF. Written as DNA, the CDR3 is TGTGCCAGCAGCCCGGTGAGCAATCAGCCCCAGCATTTT.

As concerns this clonotype: A much more abundant neighbour one base away suggests this may be a read error. J is TRBJ1-1 and V is TRBV7-9; 9 nucleotides match TRBD1. The CDR3 consists of 14 residues. Germline trimming cut 6 bases from V and 7 bases from J; bases unmatched to any gene: 9. Germline CDR1 reads SEHNR; CDR2 reads FQNEAQ (reference sequence). The CDR3 sequence is CASSLRTGDLEAFF. The CDR3 bases are TGTGCCAGCAGTCTCCGGACAGGGGATCTTGAAGCTTTCTTT.

This clonotype showed up just a few times. The gene calls are TRBV6-5 and TRBJ2-7; TRBD1 matches at 7 bases. The CDR3 spans 15 residues. The V segment lost 6 bases and the J segment 3 bases; nucleotides outside the gene matches: 11. Germline-derived CDR1 and CDR2 are MNHEY and SVGAGI. CDR3 protein: CASSLATGPNYEQYF. The DNA for the CDR3 is TGTGCCAGCAGCCTCGCGACAGGGCCTAACTACGAGCAGTACTTC.

Notes on this clonotype: One base away lies a much larger clone, so this may be a sequencing read error. This sequence joins TRBV4-3 and TRBJ2-7; 7 bases are shared with TRBD1. Unmatched junction bases numbered 6, after V lost 4 bases and J lost 0 bases. Looked up from germline, CDR1 is LGHNA and CDR2 is YSLEER. The CDR3 runs 15 residues. CDR3 DNA: TGCGCCAGCAGCCCGGACAGGACGCCCTCCTACGAGCAGTACTTC. Its protein is CASSPDRTPSYEQYF.

This clonotype has ten or more counts. The chain couples TRBV2 to TRBJ2-5; TRBD1 might be the D (5 bases). The CDR3 has 15 residues. Trimming pared 2 bases from V and 3 bases from J, leaving 13 bases between. CDR1 SNHLY and CDR2 FYNNEI come from the germline V gene. The CDR3 is CASSELRTNKETQYF. The CDR3 DNA sequence: TGTGCCAGCAGTGAACTTAGGACAAACAAAGAGACCCAGTACTTC.

Only a few counts were recorded for this clonotype. The chain is built from TRBV10-3 and TRBJ2-7; 9 bases line up with TRBD1. CDR3 size: 13 residues. V shed 8 bases and J 2 bases; nucleotides not matched to a gene: 4. In germline, CDR1 is ENHRY, CDR2 SYGVKD. The CDR3 protein is CAIGTGRTYEQYF. CDR3 nucleotides: TGTGCCATCGGGACAGGGCGAACCTACGAGCAGTACTTC.

The J gene is TRBJ1-2, the V gene TRBV7-9, with TRBD1 matching 7 bases. V shed 3 bases, J shed 6 bases, and the junction held 16 bases outside the gene matches. Germline loops: CDR1 SEHNR, CDR2 FQNEAQ (reference sequence). The CDR3 is made up of 17 amino acids. In nucleotides, the CDR3 is TGTGCCAGCAGCTTTTTGGGGACAGAGTCTTATAAGGATGGCTACACCTTC. Translation: CASSFLGTESYKDGYTF. The full variable domain, completed using reference TRBV7-9 and TRBJ1-2, is DTGVSQNPRHKITKRGQNVTFRCDPISEHNRLYWYRQTLGQGPEFLTYFQNEAQLEKSRLLSDRFSAERPKGSFSTLEIQRTEQGDSAMYLCASSFLGTESYKDGYTFGSGTRLTVV.

The chain uses TRBV4-3 and TRBJ2-1; D gene ambiguous. With 0 bases removed from V and 8 bases from J, the gap between germline ends came to 23 bases. Germline V gives CDR1 LGHNA, CDR2 YSLEER. The CDR3 length is 18 residues. CDR3 coding DNA: TGCGCCAGCAGCCAAGATAAGGCGGCGTGGCCTACGGTTGATGAGCAGTTCTTC. Its translation is CASSQDKAAWPTVDEQFF.

This clonotype came up a few times. The rearrangement uses TRBV7-9 and TRBJ1-2; D remains unclear. Trimming cost V 5 bases and J 1 base, with 8 bases left between them. Germline-derived CDR1 and CDR2 are SEHNR and FQNEAQ (reference sequence). The CDR3 contains 13 residues. For the CDR3, the DNA is TGTGCCAGCAGCCACCAGTATAACTATGGCTACACCTTC. It translates to CASSHQYNYGYTF.

This clonotype showed up many times. This chain joins TRBV7-9 and TRBJ1-1; 8 positions match TRBD1. Per the germline V gene, CDR1 is SEHNR and CDR2 is FQNEAQ (reference sequence). With 5 bases clipped from V and 5 bases from J, the junction kept 10 bases outside the gene matches. CDR3 length: 15 amino acids. The CDR3 DNA follows: TGTGCCAGCAGCCTTCTCCCGGACAGGGAAACTGAAGCTTTCTTT. Translating it yields CASSLLPDRETEAFF.

About this clonotype: Germline is not matched at one junction end, which may reflect a read error. The rearrangement links TRBV7-8 to TRBJ2-1, with D possibly TRBD1 on 6 matching bases. This CDR3 has 15 residues. Germline CDR1 is SGHVS and CDR2 is FQNEAQ. In DNA, the CDR3 is TGTGCCAGCAGCTTATGGACAGACTCCTACAATGAGCAGCTCTTC. This translates into CASSLWTDSYNEQLF. Filled out from reference TRBV7-8 and TRBJ2-1, the complete variable domain reads GAGVSQSPRYKVAKRGQDVALRCDPISGHVSLFWYQQALGQGPEFLTYFQNEAQLDKSGLPSDRFFAERPEGSVSTLKIQRTQQEDSAVYLCASSLWTDSYNEQLFGPGTRLTVL.

On this clonotype itself: A much bigger clone sits one base away, suggesting this may be a read error. In DNA, the CDR3 is TGTGCCAGCAGTGAACGGCGGGAGGGTCTAGGGACTAATGAAAAACTGCTTTTT. Translating it yields CASSERREGLGTNEKLLF. The rearrangement links TRBV2 to TRBJ1-4; possibly TRBD1 for D (5 bases). The CDR3 consists of 18 residues. Per the germline V gene, CDR1 is SNHLY and CDR2 is FYNNEI.